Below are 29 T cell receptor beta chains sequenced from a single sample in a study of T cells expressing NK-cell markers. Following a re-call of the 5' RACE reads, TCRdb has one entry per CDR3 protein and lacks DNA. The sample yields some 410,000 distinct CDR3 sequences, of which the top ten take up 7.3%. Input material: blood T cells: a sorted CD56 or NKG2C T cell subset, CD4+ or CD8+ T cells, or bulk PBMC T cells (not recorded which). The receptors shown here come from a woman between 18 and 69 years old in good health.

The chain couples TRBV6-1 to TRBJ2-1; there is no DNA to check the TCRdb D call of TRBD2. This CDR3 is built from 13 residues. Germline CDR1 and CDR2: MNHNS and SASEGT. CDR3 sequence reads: CASIGTSGHEQFF.

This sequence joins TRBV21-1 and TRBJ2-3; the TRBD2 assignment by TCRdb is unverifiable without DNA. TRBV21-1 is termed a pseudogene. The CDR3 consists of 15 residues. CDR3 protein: CASSKGEFRVHTQYF.

CDR3 loop: CASSVRGDSNYGYTF. V usage is TRBV9 and J usage is TRBJ1-2; the D call from TCRdb, TRBD1, cannot be confirmed without DNA. This CDR3 region has 15 residues. Germline V gene data show CDR1 as SGDLS and CDR2 as YYNGEE.

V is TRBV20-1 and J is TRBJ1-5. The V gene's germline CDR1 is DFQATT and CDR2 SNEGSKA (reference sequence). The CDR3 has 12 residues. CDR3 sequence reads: CSATLLGSPQHF.

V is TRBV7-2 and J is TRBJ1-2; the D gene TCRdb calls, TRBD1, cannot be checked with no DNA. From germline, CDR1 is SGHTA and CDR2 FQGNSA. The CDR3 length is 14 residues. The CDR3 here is CASSLDRGQDGYTF.

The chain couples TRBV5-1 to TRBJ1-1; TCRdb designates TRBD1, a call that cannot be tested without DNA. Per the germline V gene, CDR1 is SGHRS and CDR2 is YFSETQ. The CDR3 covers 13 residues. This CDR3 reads CASSFRQGSEAFF.

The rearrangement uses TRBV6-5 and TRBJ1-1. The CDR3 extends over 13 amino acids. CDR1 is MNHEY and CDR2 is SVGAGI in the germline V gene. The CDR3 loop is CASSSMGGTEAFF.

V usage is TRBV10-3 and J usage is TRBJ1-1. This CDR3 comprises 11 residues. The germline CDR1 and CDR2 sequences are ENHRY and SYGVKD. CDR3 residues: CAISDLTEAFF.

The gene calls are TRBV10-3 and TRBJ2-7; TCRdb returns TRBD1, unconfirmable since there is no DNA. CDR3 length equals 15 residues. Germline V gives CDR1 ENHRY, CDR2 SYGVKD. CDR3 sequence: CAISAVSGQAAEQYF.

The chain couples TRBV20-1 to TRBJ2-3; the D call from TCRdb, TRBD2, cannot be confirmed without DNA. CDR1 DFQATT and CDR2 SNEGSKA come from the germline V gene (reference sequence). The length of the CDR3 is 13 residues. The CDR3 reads CSAISGAPDTQYF.

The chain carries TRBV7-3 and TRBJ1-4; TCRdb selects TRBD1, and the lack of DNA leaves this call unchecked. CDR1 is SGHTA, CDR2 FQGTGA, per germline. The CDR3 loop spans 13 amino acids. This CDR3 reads CASSQNRGEKLFF.

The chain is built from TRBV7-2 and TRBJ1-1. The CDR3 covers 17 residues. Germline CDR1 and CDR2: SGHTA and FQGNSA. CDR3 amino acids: CASSLGFAELEIFGAFF.

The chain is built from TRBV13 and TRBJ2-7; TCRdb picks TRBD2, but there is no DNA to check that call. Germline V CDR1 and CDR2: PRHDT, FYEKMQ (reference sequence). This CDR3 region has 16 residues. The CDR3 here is CASSLRLAGAGLEQYF.

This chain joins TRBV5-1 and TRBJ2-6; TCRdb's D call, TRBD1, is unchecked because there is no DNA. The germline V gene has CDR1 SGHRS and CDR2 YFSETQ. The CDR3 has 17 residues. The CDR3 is CASSPGTGFSGANVLTF.

The CDR3: CASSQDIEEGLSRYEQYF. The chain employs TRBV4-1 and TRBJ2-7; TCRdb picks TRBD2, but there is no DNA to check that call. CDR1 and CDR2 (germline): MGHRA, YSYEKL. The CDR3 covers 18 residues.

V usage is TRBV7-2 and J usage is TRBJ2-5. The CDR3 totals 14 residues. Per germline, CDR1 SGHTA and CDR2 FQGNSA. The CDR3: CASSLGSQQETQYF. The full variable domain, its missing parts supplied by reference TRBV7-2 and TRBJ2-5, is GAGVSQSPSNKVTEKGKDVELRCDPISGHTALYWYRQSLGQGLEFLIYFQGNSAPDKSGLPSDRFSAERTGGSVSTLTIQRTQQEDSAVYLCASSLGSQQETQYFGPGTRLLVL.

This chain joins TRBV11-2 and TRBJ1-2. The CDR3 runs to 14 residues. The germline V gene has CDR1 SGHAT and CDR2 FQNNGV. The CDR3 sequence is CASSLEGGLGGYTF.

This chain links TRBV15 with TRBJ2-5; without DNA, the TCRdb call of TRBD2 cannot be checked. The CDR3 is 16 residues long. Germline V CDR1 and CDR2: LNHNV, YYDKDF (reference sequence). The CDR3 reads CATSRAKGGGQETQYF.

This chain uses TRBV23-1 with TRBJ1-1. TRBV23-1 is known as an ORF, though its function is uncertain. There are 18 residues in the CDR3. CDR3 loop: CASSHDAGPTSMNTEAFF.

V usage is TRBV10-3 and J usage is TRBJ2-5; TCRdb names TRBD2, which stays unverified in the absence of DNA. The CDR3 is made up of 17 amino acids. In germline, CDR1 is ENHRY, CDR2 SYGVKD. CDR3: CAISEPGTSGAPWTQYF.

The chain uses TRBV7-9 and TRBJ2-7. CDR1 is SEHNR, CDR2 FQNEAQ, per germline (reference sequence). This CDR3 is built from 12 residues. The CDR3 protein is CASSPAAYEQYF.

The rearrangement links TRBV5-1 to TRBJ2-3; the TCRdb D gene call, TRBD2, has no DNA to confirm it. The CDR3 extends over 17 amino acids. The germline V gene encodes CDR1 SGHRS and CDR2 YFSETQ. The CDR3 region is CASSPASGTRGTDTQYF. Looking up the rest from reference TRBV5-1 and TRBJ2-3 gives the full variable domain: KAGVTQTPRYLIKTRGQQVTLSCSPISGHRSVSWYQQTPGQGLQFLFEYFSETQRNKGNFPGRFSGRQFSNSRSEMNVSTLELGDSALYLCASSPASGTRGTDTQYFGPGTRLTVL.

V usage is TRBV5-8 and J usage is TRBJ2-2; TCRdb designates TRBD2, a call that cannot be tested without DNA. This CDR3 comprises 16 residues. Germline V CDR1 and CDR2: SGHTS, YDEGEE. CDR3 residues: CASSPGRTRDTGELFF.

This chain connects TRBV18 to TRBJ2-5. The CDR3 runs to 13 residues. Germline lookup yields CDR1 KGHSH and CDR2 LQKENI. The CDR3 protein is CASSPTYQETQYF.

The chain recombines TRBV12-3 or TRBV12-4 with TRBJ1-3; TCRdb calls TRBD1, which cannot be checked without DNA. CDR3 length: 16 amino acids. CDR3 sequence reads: CASSQQSGGSGNTIYF.

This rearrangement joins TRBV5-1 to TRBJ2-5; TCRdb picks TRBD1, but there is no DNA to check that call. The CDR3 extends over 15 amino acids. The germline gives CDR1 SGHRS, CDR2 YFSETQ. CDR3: CASSPTGHHQETQYF.

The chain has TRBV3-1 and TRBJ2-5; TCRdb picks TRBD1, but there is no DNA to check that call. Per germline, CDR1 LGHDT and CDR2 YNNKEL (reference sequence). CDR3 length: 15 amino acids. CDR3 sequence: CASSPSGTKLETQYF.

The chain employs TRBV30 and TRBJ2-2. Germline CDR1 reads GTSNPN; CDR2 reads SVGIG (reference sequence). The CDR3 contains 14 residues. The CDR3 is CAWRAIFATGELFF. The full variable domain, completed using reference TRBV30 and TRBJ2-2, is SQTIHQWPATLVQPVGSPLSLECTVEGTSNPNLYWYRQAAGRGLQLLFYSVGIGQISSEVPQNLSASRPQDRQFILSSKKLLLSDSGFYLCAWRAIFATGELFFGEGSRLTVL.

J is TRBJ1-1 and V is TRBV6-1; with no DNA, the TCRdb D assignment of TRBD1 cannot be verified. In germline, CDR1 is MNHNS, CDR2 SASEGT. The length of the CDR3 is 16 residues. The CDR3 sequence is CASSPGTGGKNTEAFF.